This T cell receptor beta chain is from a study of shared clonotypes between healthy human individuals. Study-level results: Limited genetic and exposure-history diversity came from having few donors.

CDR1 is SGHRS, CDR2 YFSETQ, per germline. There are 15 residues in the CDR3. The V end lost 3 bases, the J end lost 4 bases, and 13 bases lay between the germline ends. Profiling relied on immunoSEQ multiplex PCR, and the TCRdb table lists in-frame clones only, not all of them. The sample has about half a million clones, 65% to 80% seen once. Turning to this clone: Its cognate antigen is unknown.

Sample: PBMCs. The TCR originated in a woman aged 40 to 50 in good health. Some clones in this sample may be carry-over from other donors' samples. The chain employs TRBV5-1 and TRBJ2-2, with D possibly being TRBD1 (6 bases). DNA of the CDR3: TGCGCCAGCAGCTCGCAGGGGCAAGGCACCGGGGAGCTGTTTTTT. It specifies CASSSQGQGTGELFF.